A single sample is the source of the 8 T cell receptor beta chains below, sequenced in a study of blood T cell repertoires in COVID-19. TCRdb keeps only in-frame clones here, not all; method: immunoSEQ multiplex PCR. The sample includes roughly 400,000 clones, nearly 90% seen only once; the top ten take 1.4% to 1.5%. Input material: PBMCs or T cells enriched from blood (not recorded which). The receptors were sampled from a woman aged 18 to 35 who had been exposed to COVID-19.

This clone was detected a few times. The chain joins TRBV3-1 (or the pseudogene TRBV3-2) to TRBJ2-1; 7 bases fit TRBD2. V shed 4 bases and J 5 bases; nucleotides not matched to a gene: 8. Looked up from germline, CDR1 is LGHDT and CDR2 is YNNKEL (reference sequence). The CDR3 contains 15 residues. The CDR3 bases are TGTGCCAGCAGCCCCTGGCTAGCGGACAACAATGAGCAGTTCTTC. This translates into CASSPWLADNNEQFF.

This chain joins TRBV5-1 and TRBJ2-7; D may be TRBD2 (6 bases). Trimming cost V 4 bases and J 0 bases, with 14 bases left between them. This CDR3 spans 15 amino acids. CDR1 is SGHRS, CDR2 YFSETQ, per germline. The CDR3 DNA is TGCGCCAGCAGCCCTGGAGGGCAGAACTCCTACGAGCAGTACTTC. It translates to CASSPGGQNSYEQYF.

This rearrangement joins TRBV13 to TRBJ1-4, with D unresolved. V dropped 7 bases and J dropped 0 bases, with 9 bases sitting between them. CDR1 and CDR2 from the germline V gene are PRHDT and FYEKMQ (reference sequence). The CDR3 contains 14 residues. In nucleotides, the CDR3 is TGTGCCAGCACCTCTCCTGCAACTAATGAAAAACTGTTTTTT. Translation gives CASTSPATNEKLFF.

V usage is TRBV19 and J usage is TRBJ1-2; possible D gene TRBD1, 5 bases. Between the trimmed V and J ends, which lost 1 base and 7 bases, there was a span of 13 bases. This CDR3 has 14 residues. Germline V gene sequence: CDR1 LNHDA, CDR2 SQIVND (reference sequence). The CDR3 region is CASSIAAGNGGYTF. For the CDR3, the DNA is TGTGCCAGTAGTATAGCGGCAGGGAATGGTGGCTACACCTTC. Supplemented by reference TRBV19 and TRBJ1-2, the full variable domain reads DGGITQSPKYLFRKEGQNVTLSCEQNLNHDAMYWYRQDPGQGLRLIYYSQIVNDFQKGDIAEGYSVSREKKESFPLTVTSAQKNPTAFYLCASSIAAGNGGYTFGSGTRLTVV.

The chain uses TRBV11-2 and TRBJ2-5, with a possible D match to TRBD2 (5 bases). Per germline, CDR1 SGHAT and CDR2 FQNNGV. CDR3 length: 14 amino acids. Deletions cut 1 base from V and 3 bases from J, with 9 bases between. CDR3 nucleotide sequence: TGTGCCAGCAGCTTAGGCTACGGGAAAGAGACCCAGTACTTC. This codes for CASSLGYGKETQYF.

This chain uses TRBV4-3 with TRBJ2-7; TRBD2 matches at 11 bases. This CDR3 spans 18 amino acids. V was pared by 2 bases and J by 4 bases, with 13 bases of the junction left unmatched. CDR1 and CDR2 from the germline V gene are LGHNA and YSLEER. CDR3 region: CASSQRPSIAGGLYEQYF. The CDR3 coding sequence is TGCGCCAGCAGCCAACGACCCTCAATAGCGGGGGGGCTTTACGAGCAGTACTTC.

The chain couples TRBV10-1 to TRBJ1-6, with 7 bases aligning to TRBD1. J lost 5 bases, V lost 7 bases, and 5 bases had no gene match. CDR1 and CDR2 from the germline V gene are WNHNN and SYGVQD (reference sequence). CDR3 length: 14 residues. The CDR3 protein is CASTRDRDNSPLHF. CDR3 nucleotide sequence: TGCGCCAGCACTCGGGACAGAGATAATTCACCCCTCCACTTT.

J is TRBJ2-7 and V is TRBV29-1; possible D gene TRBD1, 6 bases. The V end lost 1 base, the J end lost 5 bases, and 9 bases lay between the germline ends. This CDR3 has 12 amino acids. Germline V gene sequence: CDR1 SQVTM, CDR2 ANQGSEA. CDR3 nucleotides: TGCAGCGTTGAAGTCAACAGGGACGAGCAGTACTTC. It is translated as CSVEVNRDEQYF.